This TCR beta chain was sequenced in a study of blood T cell repertoires in COVID-19. Method: immunoSEQ multiplex PCR; TCRdb's copy keeps in-frame clones and lacks some. In the table there are around 220,000 clones, about 90% of which are singletons. V shed 3 bases, J shed 5 bases, and the junction held 8 bases outside the gene matches. In germline, CDR1 is DFQATT, CDR2 SNEGSKA (reference sequence). There are 14 residues in the CDR3. This chain uses TRBV20-1 with TRBJ2-5, with TRBD2 identical over 8 bases. Sequencing was carried out using peripheral blood. This clonotype was obtained from a woman aged 45-65 years with acute or convalescent COVID-19. This CDR3 reads CSASISGGGETQYF. DNA of the CDR3: TGCAGTGCTAGTATAAGCGGGGGAGGGGAGACCCAGTACTTC.